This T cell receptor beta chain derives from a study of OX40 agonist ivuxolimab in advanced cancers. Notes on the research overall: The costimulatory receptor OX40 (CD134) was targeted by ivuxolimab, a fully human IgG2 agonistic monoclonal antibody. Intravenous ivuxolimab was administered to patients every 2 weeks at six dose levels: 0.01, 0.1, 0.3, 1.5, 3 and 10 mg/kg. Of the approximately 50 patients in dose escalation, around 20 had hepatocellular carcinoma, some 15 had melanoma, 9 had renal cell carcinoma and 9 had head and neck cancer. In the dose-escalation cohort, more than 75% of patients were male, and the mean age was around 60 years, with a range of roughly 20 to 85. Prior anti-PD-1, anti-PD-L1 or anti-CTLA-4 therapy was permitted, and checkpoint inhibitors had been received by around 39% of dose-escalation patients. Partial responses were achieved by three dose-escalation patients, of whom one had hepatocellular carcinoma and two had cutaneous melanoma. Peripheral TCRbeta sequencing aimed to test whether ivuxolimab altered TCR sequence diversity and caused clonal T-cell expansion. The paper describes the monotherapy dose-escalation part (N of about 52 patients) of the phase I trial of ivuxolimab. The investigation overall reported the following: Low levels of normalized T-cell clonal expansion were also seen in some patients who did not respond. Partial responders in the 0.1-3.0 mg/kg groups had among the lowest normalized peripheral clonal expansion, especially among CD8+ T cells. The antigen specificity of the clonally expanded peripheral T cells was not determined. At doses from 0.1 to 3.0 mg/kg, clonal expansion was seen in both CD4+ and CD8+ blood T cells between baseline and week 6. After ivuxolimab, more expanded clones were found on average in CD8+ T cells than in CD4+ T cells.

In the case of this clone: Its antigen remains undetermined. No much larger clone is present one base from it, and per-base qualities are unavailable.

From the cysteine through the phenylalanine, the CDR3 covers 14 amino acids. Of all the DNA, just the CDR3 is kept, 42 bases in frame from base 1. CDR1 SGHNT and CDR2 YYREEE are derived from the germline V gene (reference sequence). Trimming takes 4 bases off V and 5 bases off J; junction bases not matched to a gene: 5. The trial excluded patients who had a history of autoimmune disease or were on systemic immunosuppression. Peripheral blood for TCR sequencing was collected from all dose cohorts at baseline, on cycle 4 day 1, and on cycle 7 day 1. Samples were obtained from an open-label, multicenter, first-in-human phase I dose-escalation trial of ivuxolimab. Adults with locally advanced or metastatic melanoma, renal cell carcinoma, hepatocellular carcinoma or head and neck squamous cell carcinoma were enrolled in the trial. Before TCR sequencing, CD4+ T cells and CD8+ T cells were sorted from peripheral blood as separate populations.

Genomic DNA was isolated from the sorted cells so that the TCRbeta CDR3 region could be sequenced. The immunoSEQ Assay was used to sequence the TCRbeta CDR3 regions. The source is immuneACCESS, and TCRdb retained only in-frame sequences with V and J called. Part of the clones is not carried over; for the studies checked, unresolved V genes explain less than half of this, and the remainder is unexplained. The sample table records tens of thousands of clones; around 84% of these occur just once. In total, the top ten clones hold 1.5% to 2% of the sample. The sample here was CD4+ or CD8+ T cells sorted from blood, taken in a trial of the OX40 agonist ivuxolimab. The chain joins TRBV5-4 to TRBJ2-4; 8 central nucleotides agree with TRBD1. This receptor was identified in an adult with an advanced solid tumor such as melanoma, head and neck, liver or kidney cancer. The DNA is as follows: TGTGCCAGCAGCCCGGACAGGGCACAAAACATTCAGTACTTC. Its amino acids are CASSPDRAQNIQYF. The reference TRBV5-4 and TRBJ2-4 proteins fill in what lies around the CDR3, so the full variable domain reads ETGVTQSPTHLIKTRGQQVTLRCSSQSGHNTVSWYQQALGQGPQFIFQYYREEENGRGNFPPRFSGLQFPNYSSELNVNALELDDSALYLCASSPDRAQNIQYFGAGTRLSVL.